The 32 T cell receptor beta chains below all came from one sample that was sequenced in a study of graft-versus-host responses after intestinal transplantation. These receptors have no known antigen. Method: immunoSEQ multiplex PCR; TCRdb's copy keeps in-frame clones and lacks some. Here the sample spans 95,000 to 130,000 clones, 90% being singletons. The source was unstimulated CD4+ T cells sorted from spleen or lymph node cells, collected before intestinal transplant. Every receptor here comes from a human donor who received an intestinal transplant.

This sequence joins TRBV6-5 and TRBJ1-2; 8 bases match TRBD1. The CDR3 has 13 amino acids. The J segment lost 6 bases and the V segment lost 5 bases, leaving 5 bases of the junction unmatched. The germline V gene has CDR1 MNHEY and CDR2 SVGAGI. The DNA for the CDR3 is TGTGCCAGCAGTCAAGGACAGGGAAATGGCTACACCTTC. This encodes CASSQGQGNGYTF.

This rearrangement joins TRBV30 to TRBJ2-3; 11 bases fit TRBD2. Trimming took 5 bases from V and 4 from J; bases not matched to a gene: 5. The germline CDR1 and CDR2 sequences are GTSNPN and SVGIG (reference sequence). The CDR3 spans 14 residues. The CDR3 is CAWGLSGGADTQYF. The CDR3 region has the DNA TGTGCCTGGGGGCTTAGCGGGGGGGCAGATACGCAGTATTTT.

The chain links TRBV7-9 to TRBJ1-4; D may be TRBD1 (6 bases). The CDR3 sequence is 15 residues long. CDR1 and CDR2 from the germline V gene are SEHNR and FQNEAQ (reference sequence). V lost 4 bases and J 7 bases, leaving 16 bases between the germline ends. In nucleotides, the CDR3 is TGTGCCAGCAGCTCCCTTCAGGGGATGGGTGAAAAACTGTTTTTT. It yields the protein CASSSLQGMGEKLFF.

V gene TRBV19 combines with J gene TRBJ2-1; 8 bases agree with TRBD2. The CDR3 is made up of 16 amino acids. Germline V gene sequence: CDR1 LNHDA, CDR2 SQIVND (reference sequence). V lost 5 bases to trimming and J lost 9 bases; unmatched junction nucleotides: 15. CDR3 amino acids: CASSDHSGTRGSEQFF. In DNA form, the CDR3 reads TGTGCCAGTAGTGACCATTCCGGGACTAGAGGTAGTGAGCAGTTCTTC. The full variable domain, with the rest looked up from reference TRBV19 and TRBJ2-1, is DGGITQSPKYLFRKEGQNVTLSCEQNLNHDAMYWYRQDPGQGLRLIYYSQIVNDFQKGDIAEGYSVSREKKESFPLTVTSAQKNPTAFYLCASSDHSGTRGSEQFFGPGTRLTVL.

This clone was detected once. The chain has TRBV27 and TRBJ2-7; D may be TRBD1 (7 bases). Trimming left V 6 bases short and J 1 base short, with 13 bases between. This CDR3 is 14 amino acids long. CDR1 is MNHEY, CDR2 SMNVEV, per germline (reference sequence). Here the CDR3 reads CASRGAGGSYEQYF. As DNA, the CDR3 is TGTGCCAGCAGAGGGGCAGGGGGGTCCTACGAGCAGTACTTC.

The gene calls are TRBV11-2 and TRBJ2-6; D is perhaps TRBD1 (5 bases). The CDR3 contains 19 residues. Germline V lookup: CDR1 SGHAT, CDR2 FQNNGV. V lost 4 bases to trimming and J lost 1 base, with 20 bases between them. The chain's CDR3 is CASSYESFRVGSGANVLTF. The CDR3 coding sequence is TGTGCCAGCAGCTATGAGTCTTTCAGGGTGGGGTCTGGGGCCAACGTCCTGACTTTC. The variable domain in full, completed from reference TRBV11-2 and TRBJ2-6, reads EAGVAQSPRYKIIEKRQSVAFWCNPISGHATLYWYQQILGQGPKLLIQFQNNGVVDDSQLPKDRFSAERLKGVDSTLKIQPAKLEDSAVYLCASSYESFRVGSGANVLTFGAGSRLTVL.

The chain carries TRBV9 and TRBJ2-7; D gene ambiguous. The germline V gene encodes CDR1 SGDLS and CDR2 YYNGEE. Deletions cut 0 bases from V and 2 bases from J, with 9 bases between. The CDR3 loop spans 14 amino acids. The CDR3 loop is CASSVDSPPYEQYF. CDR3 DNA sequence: TGTGCCAGCAGCGTAGACAGTCCCCCCTACGAGCAGTACTTC.

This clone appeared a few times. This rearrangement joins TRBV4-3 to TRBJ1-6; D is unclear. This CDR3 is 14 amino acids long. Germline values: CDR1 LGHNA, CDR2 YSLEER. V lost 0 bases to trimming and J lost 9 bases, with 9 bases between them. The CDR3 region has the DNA TGCGCCAGCAGCCAAGATTGGCGCGGTTCACCCCTCCACTTT. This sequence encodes CASSQDWRGSPLHF.

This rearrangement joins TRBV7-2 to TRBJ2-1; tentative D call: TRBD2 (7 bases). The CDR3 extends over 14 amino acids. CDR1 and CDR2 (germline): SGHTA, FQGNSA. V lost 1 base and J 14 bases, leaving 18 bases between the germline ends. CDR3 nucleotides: TGTGCCAGCAGCTTAGAAGGTGGACTAGGGGGAGAGTTCTTC. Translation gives CASSLEGGLGGEFF. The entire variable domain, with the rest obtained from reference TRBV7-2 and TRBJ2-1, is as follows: GAGVSQSPSNKVTEKGKDVELRCDPISGHTALYWYRQSLGQGLEFLIYFQGNSAPDKSGLPSDRFSAERTGGSVSTLTIQRTQQEDSAVYLCASSLEGGLGGEFFGPGTRLTVL.

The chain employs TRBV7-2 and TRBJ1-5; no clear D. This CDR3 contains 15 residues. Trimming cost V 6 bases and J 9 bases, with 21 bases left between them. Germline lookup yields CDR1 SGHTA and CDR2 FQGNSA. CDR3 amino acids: CASSFKAADSGPQHF. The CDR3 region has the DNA TGTGCCAGCAGTTTCAAAGCGGCAGACTCAGGGCCCCAGCATTTT.

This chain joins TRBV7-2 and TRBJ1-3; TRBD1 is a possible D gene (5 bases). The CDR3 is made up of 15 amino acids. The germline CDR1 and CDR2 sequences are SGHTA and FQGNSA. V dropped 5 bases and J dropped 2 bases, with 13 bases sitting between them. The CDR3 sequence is CASSIDRGTGNTIYF. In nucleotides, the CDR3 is TGTGCCAGCAGCATCGACAGAGGCACTGGAAACACCATATATTTT.

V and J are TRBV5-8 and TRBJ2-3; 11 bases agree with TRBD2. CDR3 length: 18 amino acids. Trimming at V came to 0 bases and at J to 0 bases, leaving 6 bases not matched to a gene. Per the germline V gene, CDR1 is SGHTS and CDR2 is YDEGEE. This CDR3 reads CASSLGLAGTTSTDTQYF. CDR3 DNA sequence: TGTGCCAGCAGCTTGGGACTAGCGGGAACTACTAGCACAGATACGCAGTATTTT.

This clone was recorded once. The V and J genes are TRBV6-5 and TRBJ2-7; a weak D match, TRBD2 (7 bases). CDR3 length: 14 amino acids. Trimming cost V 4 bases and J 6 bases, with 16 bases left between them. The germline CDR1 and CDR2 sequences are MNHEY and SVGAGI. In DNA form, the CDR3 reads TGTGCCAGCAGTTTCGAGGGGGGGCCGGTCGAGCAGTACTTC. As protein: CASSFEGGPVEQYF.

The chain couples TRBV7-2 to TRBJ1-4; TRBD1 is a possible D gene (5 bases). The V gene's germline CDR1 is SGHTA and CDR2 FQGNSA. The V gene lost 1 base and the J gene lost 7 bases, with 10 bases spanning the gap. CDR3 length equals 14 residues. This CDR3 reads CASSLDGGGEKLFF. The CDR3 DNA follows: TGTGCCAGCAGCTTAGACGGGGGAGGTGAAAAACTGTTTTTT.

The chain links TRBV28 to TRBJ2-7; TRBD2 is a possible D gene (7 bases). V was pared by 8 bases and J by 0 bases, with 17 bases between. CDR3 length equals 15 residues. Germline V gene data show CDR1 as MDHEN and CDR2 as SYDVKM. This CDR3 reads CASGSGGFYSYEQYF. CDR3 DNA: TGTGCCAGCGGATCGGGGGGCTTCTACTCCTACGAGCAGTACTTC.

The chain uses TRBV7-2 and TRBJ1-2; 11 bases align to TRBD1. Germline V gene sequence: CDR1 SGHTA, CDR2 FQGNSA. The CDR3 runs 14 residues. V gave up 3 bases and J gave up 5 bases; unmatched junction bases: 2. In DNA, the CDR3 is TGTGCCAGCAGCTTCGGGACAGGGGGTTATGGCTACACCTTC. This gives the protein CASSFGTGGYGYTF.

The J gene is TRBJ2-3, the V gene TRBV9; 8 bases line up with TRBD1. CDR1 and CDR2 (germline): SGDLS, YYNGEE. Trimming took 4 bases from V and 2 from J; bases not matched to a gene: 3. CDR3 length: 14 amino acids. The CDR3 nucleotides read TGTGCCAGCAGCACAGGGGGGCCCACAGATACGCAGTATTTT. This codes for CASSTGGPTDTQYF. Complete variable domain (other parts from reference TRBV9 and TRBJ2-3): DSGVTQTPKHLITATGQRVTLRCSPRSGDLSVYWYQQSLDQGLQFLIQYYNGEERAKGNILERFSAQQFPDLHSELNLSSLELGDSALYFCASSTGGPTDTQYFGPGTRLTVL.

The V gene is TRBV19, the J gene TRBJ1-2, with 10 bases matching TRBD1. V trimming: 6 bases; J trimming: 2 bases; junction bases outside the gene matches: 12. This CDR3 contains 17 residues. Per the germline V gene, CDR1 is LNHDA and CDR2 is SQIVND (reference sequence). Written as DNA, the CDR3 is TGTGCCAGTAGCCGGGACAGGGGAGTAGGTCTCAACTATGGCTACACCTTC. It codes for CASSRDRGVGLNYGYTF.

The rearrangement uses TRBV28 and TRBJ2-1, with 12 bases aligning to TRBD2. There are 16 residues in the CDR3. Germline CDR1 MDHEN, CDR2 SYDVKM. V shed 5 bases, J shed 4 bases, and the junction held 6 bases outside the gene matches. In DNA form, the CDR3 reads TGTGCCAGCAGTCCCCCGACTAGCGGGAGATACAATGAGCAGTTCTTC. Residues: CASSPPTSGRYNEQFF.

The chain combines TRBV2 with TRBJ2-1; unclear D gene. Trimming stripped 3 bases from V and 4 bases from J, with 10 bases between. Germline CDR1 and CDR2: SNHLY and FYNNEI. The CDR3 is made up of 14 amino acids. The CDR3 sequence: CASSDSVGYNEQFF. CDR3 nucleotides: TGTGCCAGCAGTGACAGCGTCGGGTACAATGAGCAGTTCTTC.

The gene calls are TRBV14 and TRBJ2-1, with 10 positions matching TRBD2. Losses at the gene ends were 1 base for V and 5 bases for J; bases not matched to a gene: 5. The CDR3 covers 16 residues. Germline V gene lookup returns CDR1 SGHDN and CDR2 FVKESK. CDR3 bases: TGTGCCAGCAGCCAAGGTAGCGGGAGGCCTAACAATGAGCAGTTCTTC. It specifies CASSQGSGRPNNEQFF. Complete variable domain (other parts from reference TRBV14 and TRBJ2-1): EAGVTQFPSHSVIEKGQTVTLRCDPISGHDNLYWYRRVMGKEIKFLLHFVKESKQDESGMPNNRFLAERTGGTYSTLKVQPAELEDSGVYFCASSQGSGRPNNEQFFGPGTRLTVL.

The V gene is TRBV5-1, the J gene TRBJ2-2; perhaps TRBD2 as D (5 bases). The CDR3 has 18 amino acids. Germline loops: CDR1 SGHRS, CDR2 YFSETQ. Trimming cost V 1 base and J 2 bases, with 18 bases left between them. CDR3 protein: CASSLSPLRELNTGELFF. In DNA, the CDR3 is TGCGCCAGCAGCTTGAGCCCCCTGAGGGAGTTAAACACCGGGGAGCTGTTTTTT.

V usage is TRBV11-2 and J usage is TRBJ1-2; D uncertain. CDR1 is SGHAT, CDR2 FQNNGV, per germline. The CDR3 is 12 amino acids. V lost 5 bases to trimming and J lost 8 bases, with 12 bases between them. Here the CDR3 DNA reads TGTGCCAGCAGCCCCTTCCGAGGGGGCTACACCTTC. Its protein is CASSPFRGGYTF.

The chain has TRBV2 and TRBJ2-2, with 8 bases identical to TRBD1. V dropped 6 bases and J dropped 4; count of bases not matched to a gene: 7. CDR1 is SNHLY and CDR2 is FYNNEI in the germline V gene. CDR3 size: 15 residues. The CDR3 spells CASRVTGGFTGELFF. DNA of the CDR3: TGTGCCAGCAGGGTCACAGGGGGATTCACCGGGGAGCTGTTTTTT.

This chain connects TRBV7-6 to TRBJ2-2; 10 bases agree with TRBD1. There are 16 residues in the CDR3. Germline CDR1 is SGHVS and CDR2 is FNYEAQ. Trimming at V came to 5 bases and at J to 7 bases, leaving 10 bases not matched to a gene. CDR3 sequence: CASSPYGTGDSGELFF. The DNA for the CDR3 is TGTGCCAGCAGCCCTTACGGGACAGGGGATAGCGGGGAGCTGTTTTTT.

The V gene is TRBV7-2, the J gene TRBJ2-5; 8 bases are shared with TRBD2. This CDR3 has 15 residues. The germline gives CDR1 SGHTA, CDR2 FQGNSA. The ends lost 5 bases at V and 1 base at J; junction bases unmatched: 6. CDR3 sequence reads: CASSVSGALQETQYF. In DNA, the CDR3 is TGTGCCAGCAGCGTTAGCGGGGCCCTCCAAGAGACCCAGTACTTC.

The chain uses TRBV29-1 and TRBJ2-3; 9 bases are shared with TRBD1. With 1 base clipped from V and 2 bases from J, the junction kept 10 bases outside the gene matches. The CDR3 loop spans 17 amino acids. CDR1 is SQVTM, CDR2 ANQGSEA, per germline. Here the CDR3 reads CSVEGARTGENTDTQYF. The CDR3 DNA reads TGCAGCGTTGAAGGCGCTAGGACAGGGGAAAACACAGATACGCAGTATTTT.

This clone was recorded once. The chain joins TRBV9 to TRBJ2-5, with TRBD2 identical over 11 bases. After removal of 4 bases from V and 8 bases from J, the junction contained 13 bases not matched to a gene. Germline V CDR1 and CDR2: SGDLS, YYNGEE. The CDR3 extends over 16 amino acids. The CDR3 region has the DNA TGTGCCAGCAGCTTTACTAGCGGGGGCGGGGTTAGTACCCAGTACTTC. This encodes CASSFTSGGGVSTQYF.

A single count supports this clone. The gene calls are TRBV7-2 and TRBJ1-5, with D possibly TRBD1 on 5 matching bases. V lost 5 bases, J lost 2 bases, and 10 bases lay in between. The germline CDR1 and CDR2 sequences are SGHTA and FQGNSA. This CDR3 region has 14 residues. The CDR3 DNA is TGTGCCAGCAGCCTCCCGGGGGGCAATCAGCCCCAGCATTTT. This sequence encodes CASSLPGGNQPQHF.

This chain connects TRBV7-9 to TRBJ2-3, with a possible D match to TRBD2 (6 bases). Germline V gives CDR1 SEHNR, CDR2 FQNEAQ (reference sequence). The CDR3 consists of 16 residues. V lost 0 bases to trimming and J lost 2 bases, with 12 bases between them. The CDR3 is CASSLAGTSSTDTQYF. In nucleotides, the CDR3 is TGTGCCAGCAGCTTAGCAGGAACTAGCTCCACAGATACGCAGTATTTT. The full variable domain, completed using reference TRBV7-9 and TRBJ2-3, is DTGVSQNPRHKITKRGQNVTFRCDPISEHNRLYWYRQTLGQGPEFLTYFQNEAQLEKSRLLSDRFSAERPKGSFSTLEIQRTEQGDSAMYLCASSLAGTSSTDTQYFGPGTRLTVL.

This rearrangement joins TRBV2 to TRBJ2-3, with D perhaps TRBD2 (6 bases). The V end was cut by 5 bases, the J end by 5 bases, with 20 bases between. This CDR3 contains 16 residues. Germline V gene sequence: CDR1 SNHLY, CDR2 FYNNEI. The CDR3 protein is CASSPGDLQVVDTQYF. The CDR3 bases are TGTGCCAGCAGTCCTGGGGACTTACAAGTAGTAGATACGCAGTATTTT.

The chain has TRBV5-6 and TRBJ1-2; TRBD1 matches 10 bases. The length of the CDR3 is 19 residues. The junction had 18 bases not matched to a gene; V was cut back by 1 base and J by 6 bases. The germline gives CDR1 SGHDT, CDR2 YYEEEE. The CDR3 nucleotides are TGTGCCAGCAGCTTGTTAGGGAACCGAGCTCGACAGGGGGCCGATGGCTACACCTTC. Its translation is CASSLLGNRARQGADGYTF.